This T cell receptor (beta chain) was captured in a study of T-cell memory formation after mild COVID-19. This CDR3 region has 14 residues. CDR1 is SNHLY and CDR2 is FYNNEI in the germline V gene. Losses at the gene ends were 7 bases for V and 0 bases for J; bases not matched to a gene: 6. This clonotype was seen only a few times. The antigen is undetermined. TCR alpha and TCR beta cDNA libraries carrying sample barcodes and UMIs were produced by 5'RACE using constant-segment primers. TCRdb reanalysed the 5' RACE reads using MiXCR and keeps one entry per CDR3 protein. The sample shows approximately 290,000 distinct CDR3 sequences, 8% to 10% of them seen only once. Study conclusions and caveats: Later expanders leaned toward CD4+, whereas clones contracting from day 15 to 85 were balanced CD4/CD8. The authors did not confirm SARS-CoV-2 specificity of second-wave clones peaking day 37.

The rearrangement uses TRBV2 and TRBJ2-7, with 7 bases that match TRBD1. What was sequenced was PBMCs or a T cell subset sorted from them (not recorded which). This sequence originates from a man aged 18-30 years who had mild COVID-19 (a few samples of this study predate the infection). Cell type and time point are not known. This CDR3 is CASKDRYTSYEQYF. The CDR3 DNA is TGTGCCAGCAAGGACAGGTACACCTCCTACGAGCAGTACTTC.